The clone carrying this T cell receptor (beta chain) has just a few counts. The sample originates from a study of patients and donors after allogeneic stem cell transplantation. In TCRdb, the RT-PCR reads were re-called with MiXCR into one record per CDR3 protein. The data show 150,000 to 200,000 distinct CDR3 sequences, about a quarter seen once. Sequenced: blood, either unsorted or a sorted T cell fraction (not recorded which). This TCR derives from a human donor who was either an allogeneic HSCT recipient or a stem cell or donor lymphocyte infusion donor (not recorded which). It is not recorded whose cells these are; they may come from a transplant donor.

Here the CDR3 reads CASSLFEGPNTEAFF. The CDR3 DNA reads TGTGCCAGCAGCCTATTTGAAGGGCCGAACACTGAAGCTTTCTTT. This sequence joins TRBV6-1 and TRBJ1-1; D remains ambiguous. Trimming shortened V by 6 bases and J by 1 base, and 15 bases separated the two germline ends. CDR1 is MNHNS, CDR2 SASEGT, per germline. The CDR3 is 15 amino acids.